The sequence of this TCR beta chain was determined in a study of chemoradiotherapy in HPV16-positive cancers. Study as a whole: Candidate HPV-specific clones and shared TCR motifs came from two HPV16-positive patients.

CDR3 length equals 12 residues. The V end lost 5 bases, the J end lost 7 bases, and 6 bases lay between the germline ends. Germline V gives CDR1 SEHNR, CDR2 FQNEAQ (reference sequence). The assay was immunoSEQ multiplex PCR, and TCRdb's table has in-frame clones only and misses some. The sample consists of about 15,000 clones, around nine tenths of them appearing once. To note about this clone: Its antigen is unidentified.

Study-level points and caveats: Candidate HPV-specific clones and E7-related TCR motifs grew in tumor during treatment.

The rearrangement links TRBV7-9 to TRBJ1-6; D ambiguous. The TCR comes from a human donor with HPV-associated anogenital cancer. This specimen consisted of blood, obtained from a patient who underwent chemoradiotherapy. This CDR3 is CASSRSNSPLHF. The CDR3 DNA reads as TGTGCCAGCAGCCGAAGCAATTCACCCCTCCACTTT.